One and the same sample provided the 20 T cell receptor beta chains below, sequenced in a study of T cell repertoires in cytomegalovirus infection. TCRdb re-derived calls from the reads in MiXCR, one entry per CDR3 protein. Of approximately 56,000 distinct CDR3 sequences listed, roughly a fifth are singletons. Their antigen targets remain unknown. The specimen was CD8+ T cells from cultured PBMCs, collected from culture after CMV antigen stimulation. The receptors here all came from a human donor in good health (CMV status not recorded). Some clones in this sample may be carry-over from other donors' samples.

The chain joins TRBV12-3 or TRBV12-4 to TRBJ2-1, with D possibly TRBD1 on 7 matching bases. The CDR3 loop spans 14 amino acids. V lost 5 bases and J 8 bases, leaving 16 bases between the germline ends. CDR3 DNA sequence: TGTGCCAGCAGTAGTGGAGGGGGCGGGTATGAGCAGTTCTTC. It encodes CASSSGGGGYEQFF.

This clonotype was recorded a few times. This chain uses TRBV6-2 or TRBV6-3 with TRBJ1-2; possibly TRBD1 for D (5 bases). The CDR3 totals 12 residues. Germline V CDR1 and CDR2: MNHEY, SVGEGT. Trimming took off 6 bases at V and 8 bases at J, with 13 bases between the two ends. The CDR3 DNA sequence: TGTGCCAGCAGCCCTCGGGACTTCGGCTACACCTTC. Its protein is CASSPRDFGYTF.

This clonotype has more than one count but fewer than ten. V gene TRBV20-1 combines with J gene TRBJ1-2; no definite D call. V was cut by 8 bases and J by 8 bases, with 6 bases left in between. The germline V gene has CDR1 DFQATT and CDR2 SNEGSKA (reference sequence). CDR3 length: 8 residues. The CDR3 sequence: CSSGGYTF. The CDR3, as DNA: TGCAGTTCGGGCGGCTACACCTTC.

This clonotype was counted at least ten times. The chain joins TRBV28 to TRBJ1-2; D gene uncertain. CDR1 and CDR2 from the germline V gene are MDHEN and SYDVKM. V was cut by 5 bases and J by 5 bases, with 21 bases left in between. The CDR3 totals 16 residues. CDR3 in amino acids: CASSDTLQAYRYGYTF. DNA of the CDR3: TGTGCCAGCAGTGATACACTGCAGGCCTACCGGTATGGCTACACCTTC.

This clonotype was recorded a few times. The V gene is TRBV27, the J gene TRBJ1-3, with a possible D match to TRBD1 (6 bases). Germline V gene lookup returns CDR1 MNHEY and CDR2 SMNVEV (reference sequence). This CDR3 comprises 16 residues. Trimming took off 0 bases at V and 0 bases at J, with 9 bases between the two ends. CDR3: CASSLSGQTSGNTIYF. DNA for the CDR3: TGTGCCAGCAGTTTATCAGGACAGACCTCTGGAAACACCATATATTTT.

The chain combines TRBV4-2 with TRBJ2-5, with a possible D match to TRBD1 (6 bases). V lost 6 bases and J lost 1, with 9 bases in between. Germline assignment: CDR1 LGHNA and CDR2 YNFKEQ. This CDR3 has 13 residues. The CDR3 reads CASRDSRQETQYF. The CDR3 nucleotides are TGTGCCAGCAGGGACAGTCGCCAAGAGACCCAGTACTTC.

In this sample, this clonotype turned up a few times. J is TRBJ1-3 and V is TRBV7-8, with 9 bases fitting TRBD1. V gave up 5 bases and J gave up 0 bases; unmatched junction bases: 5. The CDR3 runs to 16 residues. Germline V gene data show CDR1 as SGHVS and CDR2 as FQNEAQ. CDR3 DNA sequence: TGTGCCAGCAGCGGATGGGACAGGGTCTCTGGAAACACCATATATTTT. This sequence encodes CASSGWDRVSGNTIYF.

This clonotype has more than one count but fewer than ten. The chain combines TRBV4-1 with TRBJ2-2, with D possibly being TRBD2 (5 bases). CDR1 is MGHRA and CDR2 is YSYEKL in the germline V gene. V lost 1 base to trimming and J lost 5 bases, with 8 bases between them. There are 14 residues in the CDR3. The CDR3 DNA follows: TGCGCCAGCAGCCAAGTAAGAGGGACCGGGGAGCTGTTTTTT. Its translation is CASSQVRGTGELFF.

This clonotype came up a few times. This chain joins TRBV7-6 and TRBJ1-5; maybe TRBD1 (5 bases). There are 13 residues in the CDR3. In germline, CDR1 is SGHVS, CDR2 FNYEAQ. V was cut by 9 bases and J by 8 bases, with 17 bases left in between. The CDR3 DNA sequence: TGTGCCAGTCAAATATCAGGGATGGAGCCCCAGCATTTT. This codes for CASQISGMEPQHF.

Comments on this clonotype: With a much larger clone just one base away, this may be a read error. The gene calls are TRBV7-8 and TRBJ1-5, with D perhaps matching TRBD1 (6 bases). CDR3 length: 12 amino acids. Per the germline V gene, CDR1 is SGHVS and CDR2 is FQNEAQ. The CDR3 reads CACSLGAQPQHF. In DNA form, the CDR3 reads TGTGCCTGCAGCTTGGGGGCTCAGCCCCAGCATTTT.

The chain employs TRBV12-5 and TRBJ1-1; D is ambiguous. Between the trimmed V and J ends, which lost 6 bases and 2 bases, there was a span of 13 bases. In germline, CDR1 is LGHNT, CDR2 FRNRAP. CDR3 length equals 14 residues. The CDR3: CASGPDGPNTEAFF. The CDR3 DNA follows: TGTGCTAGTGGCCCCGACGGACCAAACACTGAAGCTTTCTTT.

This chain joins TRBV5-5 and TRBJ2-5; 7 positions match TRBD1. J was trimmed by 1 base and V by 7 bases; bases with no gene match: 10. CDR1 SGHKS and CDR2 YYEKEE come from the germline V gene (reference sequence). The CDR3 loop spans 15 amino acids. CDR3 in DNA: TGTGCCAGCTTAGGGACAGAGCTCTTCCAAGAGACCCAGTACTTC. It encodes CASLGTELFQETQYF. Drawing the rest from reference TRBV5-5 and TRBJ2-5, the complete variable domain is DAGVTQSPTHLIKTRGQQVTLRCSPISGHKSVSWYQQVLGQGPQFIFQYYEKEERGRGNFPDRFSARQFPNYSSELNVNALLLGDSALYLCASLGTELFQETQYFGPGTRLLVL.

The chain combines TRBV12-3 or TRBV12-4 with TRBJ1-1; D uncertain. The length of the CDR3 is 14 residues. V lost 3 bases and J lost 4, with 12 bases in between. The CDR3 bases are TGTGCCAGCAGTTTTAACGGGGAGTTCACTGAAGCTTTCTTT. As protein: CASSFNGEFTEAFF.

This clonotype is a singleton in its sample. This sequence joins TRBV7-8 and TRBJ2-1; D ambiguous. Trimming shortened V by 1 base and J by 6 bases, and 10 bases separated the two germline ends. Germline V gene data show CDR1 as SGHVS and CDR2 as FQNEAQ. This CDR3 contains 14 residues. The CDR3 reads CASSLVAQSNEQFF. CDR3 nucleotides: TGTGCCAGCAGCTTAGTGGCACAGAGCAATGAGCAGTTCTTC.

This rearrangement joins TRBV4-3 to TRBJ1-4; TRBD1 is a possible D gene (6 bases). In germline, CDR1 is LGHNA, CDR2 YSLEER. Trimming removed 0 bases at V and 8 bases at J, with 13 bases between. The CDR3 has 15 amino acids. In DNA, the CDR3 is TGCGCCAGCAGCCAAGAAATCGGGGGCTGGGAAAAACTGTTTTTT. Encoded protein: CASSQEIGGWEKLFF.

The DNA of the CDR3 is TGTGCCAGCAGCGTGGGGGAGGACCTGAGCTCCTACGAGCAGTACTTC. It yields the protein CASSVGEDLSSYEQYF. The chain recombines TRBV7-9 with TRBJ2-7; a possible D gene is TRBD2 (6 bases). This CDR3 is built from 16 residues. Trimming took 5 bases from V and 0 from J, leaving 17 bases between them. Germline assignment: CDR1 SEHNR and CDR2 FQNEAQ (reference sequence).

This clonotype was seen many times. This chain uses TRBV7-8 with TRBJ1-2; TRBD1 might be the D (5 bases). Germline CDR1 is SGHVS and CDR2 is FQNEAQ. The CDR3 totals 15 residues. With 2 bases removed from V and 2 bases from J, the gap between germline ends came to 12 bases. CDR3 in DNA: TGTGCCAGCAGCTTAAAGAGACAGCAGAACTATGGCTACACCTTC. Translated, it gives CASSLKRQQNYGYTF.

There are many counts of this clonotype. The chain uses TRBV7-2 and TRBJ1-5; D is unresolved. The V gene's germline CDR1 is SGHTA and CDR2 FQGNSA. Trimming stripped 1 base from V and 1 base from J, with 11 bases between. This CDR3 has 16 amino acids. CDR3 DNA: TGTGCCAGCAGCTTAGATGGCCCGATGAGCAATCAGCCCCAGCATTTT. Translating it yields CASSLDGPMSNQPQHF.

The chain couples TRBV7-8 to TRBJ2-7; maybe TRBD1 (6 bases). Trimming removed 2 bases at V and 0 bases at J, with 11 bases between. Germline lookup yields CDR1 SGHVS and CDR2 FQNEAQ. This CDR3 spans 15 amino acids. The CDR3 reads CASSLRGSSSYEQYF. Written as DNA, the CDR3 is TGTGCCAGCAGCTTAAGGGGGTCAAGCTCCTACGAGCAGTACTTC.

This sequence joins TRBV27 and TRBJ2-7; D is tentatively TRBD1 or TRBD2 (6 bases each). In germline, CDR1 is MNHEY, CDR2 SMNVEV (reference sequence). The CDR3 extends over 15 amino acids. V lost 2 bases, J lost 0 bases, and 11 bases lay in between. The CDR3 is CASSLVGGTSYEQYF. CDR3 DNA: TGTGCCAGCAGTTTAGTGGGGGGCACCTCCTACGAGCAGTACTTC.